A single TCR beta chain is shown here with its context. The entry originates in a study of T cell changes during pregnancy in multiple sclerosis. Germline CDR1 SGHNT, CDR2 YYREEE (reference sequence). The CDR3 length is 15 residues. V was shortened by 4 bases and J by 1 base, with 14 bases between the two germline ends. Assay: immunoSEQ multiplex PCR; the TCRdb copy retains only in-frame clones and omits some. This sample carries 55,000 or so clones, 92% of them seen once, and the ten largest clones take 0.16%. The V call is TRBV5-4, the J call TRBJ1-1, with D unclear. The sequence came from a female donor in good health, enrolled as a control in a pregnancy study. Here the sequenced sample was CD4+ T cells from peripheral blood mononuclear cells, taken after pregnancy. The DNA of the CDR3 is TGTGCCAGCAGCCCGAGGGAACCCTCGAACACTGAAGCTTTCTTT. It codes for CASSPREPSNTEAFF.